The rows below give T cell receptor beta chains drawn from one sample of a study of CD8+ T cells in alopecia areata. Data came from immunoSEQ multiplex PCR; TCRdb stores just in-frame clones and leaves some out. The table has 150,000 to 200,000 clones, just under 65% seen once; the top ten hold roughly 1.3%. The input for sequencing was CD4+ T cells sorted from blood, taken at approximately week 49, from a patient treated with tofacitinib. Source of these receptors: a human donor with alopecia areata. CDR3s include the opening cysteine and the closing phenylalanine or tryptophan. Fields, in order: V gene, J gene, D gene, clone size, CDR3 protein, CDR3 DNA. The D gene is left open where the match is weak. The size field is filled for only some rows; it gives once, few, many or a size class.

>TRBV15|TRBJ2-5|-|few
CATSRDLAVQETQYF
TGTGCCACCAGCAGAGATTTAGCGGTCCAAGAGACCCAGTACTTC
>TRBV19|TRBJ2-2|TRBD1|-
CASRPDRVPTGELFF
TGTGCCAGTAGGCCAGACAGGGTCCCCACCGGGGAGCTGTTTTTT
>TRBV7-3|TRBJ2-5|-|-
CASSPGLPPETQYF
TGTGCCAGCAGCCCGGGACTGCCCCCAGAGACCCAGTACTTC
>TRBV25-1|TRBJ1-6|-|-
CASLPSGPVGSPLHF
TGTGCCAGCCTTCCTTCGGGTCCCGTAGGGTCACCCCTCCACTTT
>TRBV7-6|TRBJ2-5|TRBD1|-
CASSLGPGTGSVETQYF
TGTGCCAGCAGCTTAGGGCCTGGGACAGGGTCGGTGGAGACCCAGTACTTC
>TRBV10-3|TRBJ1-1|TRBD1|-
CAIRQTGHYTEAFF
TGTGCCATCAGACAGACAGGGCATTACACTGAAGCTTTCTTT
>TRBV6-5|TRBJ1-2|-|few
CASSGTEVYGYTF
TGTGCCAGCAGTGGCACAGAAGTCTATGGCTACACCTTC
>TRBV5-1|TRBJ1-1|TRBD1|-
CASSSGQMNTEAFF
TGCGCCAGCAGCTCGGGACAGATGAACACTGAAGCTTTCTTT
>TRBV5-1|TRBJ2-4|TRBD2|-
CASSLAGDPKADIQYF
TGCGCCAGCAGCCTAGCGGGGGATCCCAAGGCAGACATTCAGTACTTC
>TRBV27|TRBJ2-1|TRBD2|-
CASSGGQIRTSPYNEQFF
TGTGCCAGCAGTGGGGGCCAGATACGGACTAGCCCGTACAATGAGCAGTTCTTC
>TRBV11-2|TRBJ1-4|TRBD1|-
CASTKDRGGEKLFF
TGTGCCAGCACCAAGGACAGGGGTGGGGAAAAACTGTTTTTT
>TRBV25-1|TRBJ1-2|-|-
CASSHRDIYGYTF
TGTGCCAGCAGTCATCGGGACATCTATGGCTACACCTTC
>TRBV15|TRBJ1-4|-|once
CATSRDGGEKLFF
TGTGCCACCAGCAGAGACGGTGGGGAAAAACTGTTTTTT
>TRBV7-2|TRBJ2-7|-|few
CASSLVLGIQGEQYF
TGTGCCAGCAGCTTAGTACTGGGCATACAAGGCGAGCAGTACTTC
>TRBV6-6|TRBJ1-5|-|-
CASMSGREGNQPQHF
TGTGCCAGCATGAGCGGACGGGAGGGAAATCAGCCCCAGCATTTT
>TRBV29-1|TRBJ1-4|-|-
CSVAGPGIAEKLFF
TGCAGCGTTGCGGGGCCGGGGATCGCTGAAAAACTGTTTTTT
>TRBV5-1|TRBJ1-1|-|few
CASSAQGMNTEAFF
TGCGCCAGCAGCGCGCAGGGAATGAACACTGAAGCTTTCTTT
>TRBV6-1|TRBJ1-5|-|-
CACLRENNQPQHF
TGTGCCTGCTTGCGGGAGAATAATCAGCCCCAGCATTTT
>TRBV2|TRBJ1-2|TRBD1|-
CASSLDRNYGYTF
TGTGCCAGCAGTTTGGACAGGAACTATGGCTACACCTTC
>TRBV2|TRBJ1-2|TRBD1|-
CASGRGTGGAYGYTF
TGTGCCAGCGGCCGCGGTACAGGGGGCGCCTATGGCTACACCTTC
>TRBV29-1|TRBJ2-1|-|-
CSVPNYYNEQFF
TGCAGCGTCCCGAACTACTACAATGAGCAGTTCTTC
>TRBV7-9|TRBJ2-4|-|-
CASSLEGDVAKNIQYF
TGTGCCAGCAGCTTAGAGGGGGACGTAGCCAAAAACATTCAGTACTTC
>TRBV27|TRBJ1-1|-|-
CASPQNTEAFF
TGTGCCAGCCCCCAGAACACTGAAGCTTTCTTT
>TRBV5-1|TRBJ2-5|-|-
CASSLGGAEETQYF
TGCGCCAGCAGCTTGGGAGGGGCCGAAGAGACCCAGTACTTC
>TRBV29-1|TRBJ1-1|TRBD1|-
CSVVGGWTGNTEAFF
TGCAGCGTTGTCGGGGGGTGGACAGGGAACACTGAAGCTTTCTTT
>TRBV6-5|TRBJ2-3|-|-
CASSYSRGDTQYF
TGTGCCAGCAGTTACTCGAGGGGGGATACGCAGTATTTT
>TRBV30|TRBJ2-5|TRBD2|few
CAWTRGAQETQYF
TGTGCCTGGACGCGGGGGGCGCAAGAGACCCAGTACTTC
>TRBV7-2|TRBJ2-7|-|once
CASSYVADSSYEQYF
TGTGCCAGCAGCTATGTGGCAGACAGTTCCTACGAGCAGTACTTC
>TRBV25-1|TRBJ1-1|-|-
CASRSWEGTEALF
TGTGCCAGCCGTTCATGGGAGGGCACTGAAGCTCTCTTT
>TRBV29-1|TRBJ1-2|-|-
CSAEDGGSYGYTF
TGCAGCGCTGAAGACGGGGGAAGCTATGGCTACACCTTC
>TRBV10-3|TRBJ1-1|TRBD1|few
CALKRDRGSTEAFF
TGTGCCCTAAAGCGGGACAGGGGTAGCACTGAAGCTTTCTTT
>TRBV28|TRBJ1-5|TRBD1|once
CASSFGLDRVDQPQHF
TGTGCCAGCAGCTTTGGGCTAGACAGGGTGGATCAGCCCCAGCATTTT
>TRBV20-1|TRBJ1-1|-|once
CSARRDTEAFF
TGCAGTGCTCGTCGGGACACTGAAGCTTTCTTT
>TRBV6-1|TRBJ2-1|TRBD2|-
CASSGGLLAGDYNEQFF
TGTGCCAGCAGTGGAGGGTTACTAGCGGGGGACTACAATGAGCAGTTCTTC
>TRBV19|TRBJ1-6|TRBD1|-
CASIDRGANSPLHF
TGTGCCAGTATCGACAGGGGTGCCAATTCACCCCTCCACTTT
>TRBV29-1|TRBJ2-7|-|-
CSVEGLASEGTYEQYF
TGCAGCGTTGAAGGGCTCGCCTCAGAAGGGACCTACGAGCAGTACTTC
>TRBV10-3|TRBJ2-3|-|-
CAIKPSSTDTQYF
TGTGCCATCAAACCCTCCAGCACAGATACGCAGTATTTT
>TRBV27|TRBJ1-4|TRBD1|-
CASSTDRAGEKLFF
TGTGCCAGCAGTACCGACAGGGCCGGCGAAAAACTGTTTTTT
>TRBV18|TRBJ1-2|-|few
CASSEENYGYTF
TGTGCCAGCTCAGAGGAAAACTATGGCTACACCTTC
>TRBV5-1|TRBJ1-2|-|-
CASSLYNGANGYTF
TGCGCCAGCAGCTTGTATAACGGGGCGAACGGCTACACCTTC
>TRBV29-1|TRBJ2-3|TRBD2|-
CSVEGSASGGTDTQYF
TGCAGCGTTGAAGGATCGGCTAGCGGGGGCACAGATACGCAGTATTTT
>TRBV30|TRBJ1-6|TRBD1|-
CAWSRPGQEDSYNSPLHF
TGTGCCTGGAGTAGACCGGGACAGGAAGACTCCTATAATTCACCCCTCCACTTT
>TRBV20-1|TRBJ1-4|-|many
CSALVEKLFF
TGCAGTGCTTTGGTTGAAAAACTGTTTTTT
>TRBV6-5|TRBJ1-1|-|-
CASSYSIGDTEAFF
TGTGCCAGCAGTTACTCGATCGGGGACACTGAAGCTTTCTTT
>TRBV7-9|TRBJ2-7|TRBD1|-
CASSIPGQRSYEQYF
TGTGCCAGCAGCATACCGGGACAGAGAAGCTACGAGCAGTACTTC
>TRBV2|TRBJ2-1|TRBD1|-
CASMRQGFFNEQFF
TGTGCCAGCATGAGACAGGGCTTTTTTAATGAGCAGTTCTTC
>TRBV27|TRBJ1-6|-|-
CASSVRHSNSPLHF
TGTGCCAGCAGTGTTCGGCACAGCAATTCACCCCTCCACTTT
>TRBV5-6|TRBJ1-1|TRBD1|once
CASTPGWGTGHTEAFF
TGTGCCAGCACTCCCGGGTGGGGGACAGGGCACACTGAAGCTTTCTTT
>TRBV11-2|TRBJ2-4|TRBD1|few
CASSSSGTARNIQYF
TGTGCCAGCAGCTCCTCAGGGACAGCCCGGAACATTCAGTACTTC
>TRBV29-1|TRBJ2-3|-|-
CSVVPLRTEHTDTQYF
TGCAGCGTTGTCCCTCTTCGGACGGAGCACACAGATACGCAGTATTTT
>TRBV10-3|TRBJ1-5|TRBD1|-
CAISTDRASNQPQHF
TGTGCCATCAGTACAGACAGGGCTAGCAATCAGCCCCAGCATTTT
>TRBV5-1|TRBJ1-4|-|-
CASSPSGEEKLFF
TGCGCCAGCAGCCCCTCTGGGGAGGAAAAACTGTTTTTT
>TRBV2|TRBJ2-1|-|-
CASSVQGNEQFF
TGTGCCAGCAGTGTACAGGGAAATGAGCAGTTCTTC
>TRBV25-1|TRBJ1-6|TRBD1|-
CASTRDRNSPLHF
TGTGCCAGCACCAGGGACAGAAATTCACCCCTCCACTTT